The next 16 T cell receptor beta chains were all read from a single sample in a study of T cell clusters in autoimmune cytopenias (dated by TCRdb to between 2018 and 2021). TCRdb names Illumina MiSeq as the instrument used. TRB rearrangements were amplified by multiplex PCR using a touch-down protocol with TRB-A and TRB-B primer pools mixed in one tube. TCRdb reprocessed the reads, reporting each CDR3 protein sequence once and no DNA. In this sample's table one finds 8,000 or so distinct CDR3 sequences. The top ten constitute approximately 30% of the sample. Per sample, approximately 270 ng of peripheral blood genomic DNA, 35,000 to 40,000 genome equivalents, was used for TRB amplification. What was sequenced was peripheral blood. These receptors all come from a human donor with an autoimmune cytopenia or autoimmune hepatitis (not recorded which).

The chain employs TRBV5-6 and TRBJ1-4; TCRdb lists TRBD1, though no DNA is available to test this call. There are 16 residues in the CDR3. Germline CDR1 is SGHDT and CDR2 is YYEEEE. CDR3 amino acids: CASSPGPGQWQEKLFF.

J is TRBJ2-7 and V is TRBV5-6. Germline CDR1 and CDR2: SGHDT and YYEEEE. The CDR3 is made up of 13 amino acids. The CDR3: CASAGDSSYEQYF.

The V gene is TRBV14, the J gene TRBJ2-3; without DNA, the TCRdb call of TRBD2 cannot be checked. This CDR3 contains 15 residues. Germline-derived CDR1 and CDR2 are SGHDN and FVKESK. The chain's CDR3 is CASSQESGLTDTQYF.

The chain links TRBV5-8 to TRBJ2-1; absent DNA, TCRdb's TRBD1 call cannot be checked. The CDR3 consists of 13 residues. CDR1 is SGHTS, CDR2 YDEGEE, per germline. The CDR3 loop reads CASSWTGFNEQFF.

The CDR3 here is CASSPQGATNEKLFF. The gene calls are TRBV19 and TRBJ1-4; TCRdb selects TRBD1, and the lack of DNA leaves this call unchecked. CDR3 length: 15 residues. Germline values: CDR1 LNHDA, CDR2 SQIVND (reference sequence).

In terms of frequency, this clonotype is medium-sized. The chain links TRBV29-1 to TRBJ2-1; TCRdb gives TRBD1 as the D gene, but with no DNA this cannot be confirmed. Germline V gene lookup returns CDR1 SQVTM and CDR2 ANQGSEA. The CDR3 covers 13 residues. The CDR3 sequence: CSARRGEGDEQFF.

This chain links TRBV19 with TRBJ2-4; TCRdb proposes TRBD1, but this gene call is untestable without DNA. This CDR3 has 13 residues. CDR1 and CDR2 from the germline V gene are LNHDA and SQIVND (reference sequence). The CDR3 loop reads CASSGGDRGIQYF.

This clonotype counts as medium-sized by frequency. The CDR3 here is CASSLGTGNYTF. The rearrangement links TRBV7-6 to TRBJ1-2; the D gene TCRdb calls, TRBD1, cannot be checked with no DNA. Germline V CDR1 and CDR2: SGHVS, FNYEAQ. The CDR3 length is 12 residues.

The chain joins TRBV20-1 to TRBJ2-1; the TCRdb call, TRBD1, lacks DNA for checking. This CDR3 has 13 amino acids. The germline CDR1 and CDR2 sequences are DFQATT and SNEGSKA (reference sequence). CDR3: CSAFRAGYNEQFF.

Frequency places this clonotype as medium-sized. This chain uses TRBV15 with TRBJ2-1. The germline V gene has CDR1 LNHNV and CDR2 YYDKDF (reference sequence). This CDR3 has 16 amino acids. Here the CDR3 reads CATSRDGLGVGNEQFF. The full variable domain, rest sourced from reference TRBV15 and TRBJ2-1, is DAMVIQNPRYQVTQFGKPVTLSCSQTLNHNVMYWYQQKSSQAPKLLFHYYDKDFNNEADTPDNFQSRRPNTSFCFLDIRSPGLGDTAMYLCATSRDGLGVGNEQFFGPGTRLTVL.

Frequency places this clonotype as medium-sized. This rearrangement joins TRBV6-5 to TRBJ2-6. CDR3 length: 15 residues. Per the germline V gene, CDR1 is MNHEY and CDR2 is SVGAGI. CDR3 sequence reads: CASSDSFSGANVLTF.

Frequency places this clonotype as medium-sized. This chain connects TRBV30 to TRBJ2-3; the TCRdb call, TRBD2, lacks DNA for checking. CDR1 is GTSNPN and CDR2 is SVGIG in the germline V gene (reference sequence). The CDR3 spans 16 residues. CDR3 protein: CAWSVQLARSTDTQYF.

This chain uses TRBV5-1 with TRBJ2-1; TCRdb reports TRBD2, a call that lacks DNA to check it against. From germline, CDR1 is SGHRS and CDR2 YFSETQ. This CDR3 has 19 amino acids. The CDR3 sequence is CASSLAQGSASGAGNEQFF.

This clonotype is labeled medium-sized based on frequency. The gene calls are TRBV29-1 and TRBJ1-2; the D gene TCRdb calls, TRBD1, cannot be checked with no DNA. CDR1 is SQVTM and CDR2 is ANQGSEA in the germline V gene. The CDR3 spans 13 residues. The CDR3 is CSARASEAYGYTF. The complete variable domain, with remaining parts taken from reference TRBV29-1 and TRBJ1-2, reads SAVISQKPSRDICQRGTSLTIQCQVDSQVTMMFWYRQQPGQSLTLIATANQGSEATYESGFVIDKFPISRPNLTFSTLTVSNMSPEDSSIYLCSARASEAYGYTFGSGTRLTVV.

The J gene is TRBJ2-5, the V gene TRBV13; TCRdb returns TRBD2, unconfirmable since there is no DNA. Germline CDR1 reads PRHDT; CDR2 reads FYEKMQ (reference sequence). The CDR3 runs to 15 residues. The CDR3 here is CASSLRRTHQETQYF.

By frequency, this clonotype registers medium-sized. The chain couples TRBV7-9 to TRBJ2-1. This CDR3 comprises 14 residues. CDR1 is SEHNR, CDR2 FQNEAQ, per germline (reference sequence). The CDR3 loop reads CASSSIRTGNEQFF.